This record looks at one T cell receptor (beta chain) sequence and its context. The target antigen is unknown. This entry is derived from a study of CD8 T cells in Susac syndrome. About the study: Each patient with Susac syndrome, at the time of blood draw, was therapy-naive, on corticosteroids, or on intravenous immunoglobulin alone. Study-level findings and limits: Expansion of Susac CD8+ clones peaked in TEMRA cells and in active patients.

Roughly 0.45 to 1 ug RNA was reverse transcribed with random hexamers. TCR beta CDR3 was amplified by immunoSEQ covering 54 Vbeta and 13 Jbeta. TCRdb used MiXCR to reprocess the immunoSEQ multiplex PCR reads, holding one entry per CDR3 protein. The sample has 80,000 to 95,000 distinct CDR3 sequences; about 93% are singletons. The CDR3 is 13 amino acids. V dropped 0 bases and J dropped 8 bases, with 11 bases sitting between them. CDR1 and CDR2 (germline): GTSNPN, SVGIG (reference sequence). Sequencing used CD8+ T cells from PBMCs. The J gene is TRBJ2-1, the V gene TRBV30; tentative D call: TRBD2 (5 bases). The clonotype comes from a human donor with Susac syndrome. DNA of the CDR3: TGTGCCTGGAGTGTACGCGAGGGATATGAGCAGTTCTTC. Encoded protein: CAWSVREGYEQFF.